The next 9 T cell receptor beta chains were all read from a single sample in a study of OX40 agonist ivuxolimab in advanced cancers. Here immunoSEQ multiplex PCR was the method, and the copy in TCRdb shows in-frame clones only, minus some. The sample lists about 89,000 clones; over 75% were seen once. The material was CD4+ or CD8+ T cells sorted from blood, obtained in a trial of the OX40 agonist ivuxolimab. The receptors originated from an adult with an advanced solid tumor such as melanoma, head and neck, liver or kidney cancer.

This clone occurred once. The V and J genes are TRBV15 and TRBJ2-7; D might be TRBD2 (6 bases). V was clipped by 1 base and J by 0 bases, with 10 bases between them. The CDR3 has 15 residues. Per the germline V gene, CDR1 is LNHNV and CDR2 is YYDKDF (reference sequence). The CDR3 DNA follows: TGTGCCACCAGCAGAGTTGGGGGGAGCTCCTACGAGCAGTACTTC. Residues: CATSRVGGSSYEQYF.

CDR3 amino acids: CASSFRTSSTDTQYF. The CDR3 bases are TGTGCCAGCAGCTTCCGGACTAGTAGCACAGATACGCAGTATTTT. The chain links TRBV7-2 to TRBJ2-3; 7 bases map to TRBD2. With V trimmed by 3 bases and J by 0 bases, 3 bases remained unmatched. Germline V gene lookup returns CDR1 SGHTA and CDR2 FQGNSA. This CDR3 spans 15 amino acids.

The gene calls are TRBV4-1 and TRBJ1-5, with D possibly matching TRBD1 (5 bases). V was clipped by 1 base and J by 10 bases, with 14 bases between them. CDR1 and CDR2 (germline): MGHRA, YSYEKL. The CDR3 runs 14 residues. The CDR3 sequence: CASSQVGVVQPQHF. The CDR3 region has the DNA TGCGCCAGCAGCCAAGTGGGGGTCGTCCAACCCCAGCATTTT.

V gene TRBV5-4 combines with J gene TRBJ2-5; a weak D match, TRBD1 (6 bases). The V gene lost 3 bases and the J gene lost 2 bases, with 14 bases spanning the gap. Looked up from germline, CDR1 is SGHNT and CDR2 is YYREEE (reference sequence). The CDR3 extends over 15 amino acids. CDR3 DNA sequence: TGTGCCAGCAGCTCAACAGGGAGCGGACAAGAGACCCAGTACTTC. Its translation: CASSSTGSGQETQYF.

This clone came up once. This chain uses TRBV5-4 with TRBJ2-1, with 12 bases lining up with TRBD1. The CDR3 loop spans 16 amino acids. After removal of 7 bases from V and 6 bases from J, the junction contained 11 bases not matched to a gene. Germline V gene data show CDR1 as SGHNT and CDR2 as YYREEE (reference sequence). The CDR3 DNA is TGTGCCAGCGGGGACAGGGGGCTCACTAGCGGCAATGAGCAGTTCTTC. This translates into CASGDRGLTSGNEQFF.

The chain links TRBV11-2 to TRBJ2-1; D unclear. CDR1 is SGHAT, CDR2 FQNNGV, per germline. The CDR3 consists of 13 residues. V lost 1 base to trimming and J lost 7 bases, with 8 bases between them. The CDR3 DNA reads as TGTGCCAGCAGCTTAGCATTTAGGAATGAGCAGTTCTTC. Its protein product is CASSLAFRNEQFF.

V usage is TRBV4-2 and J usage is TRBJ2-7, with 13 bases that match TRBD2. V gave up 4 bases and J gave up 4 bases; unmatched junction bases: 4. The length of the CDR3 is 15 residues. The germline gives CDR1 LGHNA, CDR2 YNFKEQ. The CDR3 nucleotides are TGTGCCAGCAGCCTAGGACTAGCGGGGGTTTACGAGCAGTACTTC. The encoded protein is CASSLGLAGVYEQYF.

The chain joins TRBV28 to TRBJ2-7; 9 bases are a match to TRBD2. V shed 6 bases, J shed 2 bases, and the junction held 8 bases outside the gene matches. Looked up from germline, CDR1 is MDHEN and CDR2 is SYDVKM. The CDR3 sequence is 15 residues long. CDR3 coding DNA: TGTGCCAGCAGCTCACTCGGCGGGGGGGCCTACGAGCAGTACTTC. Translating it yields CASSSLGGGAYEQYF.

The J gene is TRBJ2-1, the V gene TRBV6-5, with 9 bases that match TRBD1. Germline loops: CDR1 MNHEY, CDR2 SVGAGI. J lost 6 bases, V lost 2 bases, and 5 bases had no gene match. The CDR3 totals 15 residues. CDR3 protein: CASSYGTGRTNEQFF. DNA of the CDR3: TGTGCCAGCAGTTACGGGACAGGGCGTACCAATGAGCAGTTCTTC.